This paragraph covers one T cell receptor beta chain sequence. The data were obtained in a study of blood T cell repertoires in COVID-19. Study as a whole: Specimens from acute and convalescent COVID-19 originated in the United States, Italy and Spain.

Germline lookup yields CDR1 MNHEY and CDR2 SVGEGT. V shed 1 base and J shed 3 bases, with 19 bases lying between them. This CDR3 comprises 18 residues. Profiling relied on immunoSEQ multiplex PCR, and the TCRdb table lists in-frame clones only, not all of them. The sample comprises approximately 300,000 clones, just under 90% of which are singletons, and 6.3% rests with the top ten. This sequence joins TRBV6-2 or TRBV6-3 and TRBJ1-3; possibly TRBD1 for D (6 bases). The sample was peripheral blood. The clonotype comes from a woman aged 50 to 60 with COVID-19, enrolled during active disease. The CDR3 sequence is CASSYYFPLRDNGNTIYF. CDR3 DNA sequence: TGTGCCAGCAGTTACTATTTTCCACTCCGGGACAATGGAAACACCATATATTTT.